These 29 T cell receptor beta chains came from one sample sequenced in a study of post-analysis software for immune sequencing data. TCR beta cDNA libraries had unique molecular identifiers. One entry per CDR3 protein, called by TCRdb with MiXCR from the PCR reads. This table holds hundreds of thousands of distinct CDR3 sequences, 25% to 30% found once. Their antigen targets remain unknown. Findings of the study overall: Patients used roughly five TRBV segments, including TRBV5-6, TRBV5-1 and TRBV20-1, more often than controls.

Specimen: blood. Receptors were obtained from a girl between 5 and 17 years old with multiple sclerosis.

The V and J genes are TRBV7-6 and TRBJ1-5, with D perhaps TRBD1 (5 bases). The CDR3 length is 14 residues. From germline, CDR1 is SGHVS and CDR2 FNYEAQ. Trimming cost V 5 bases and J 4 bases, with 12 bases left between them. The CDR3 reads CASSRTNSNQPQHF. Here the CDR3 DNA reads TGTGCCAGCAGCCGGACAAACTCAAATCAGCCCCAGCATTTT.

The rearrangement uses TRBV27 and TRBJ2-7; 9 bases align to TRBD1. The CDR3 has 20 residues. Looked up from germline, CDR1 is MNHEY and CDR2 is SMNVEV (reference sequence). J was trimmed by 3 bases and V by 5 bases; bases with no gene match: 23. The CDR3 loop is CASSPTRGQGSRGPNYEQYF. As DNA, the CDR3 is TGTGCCAGCAGTCCTACCCGGGGACAGGGATCTAGGGGCCCAAACTACGAGCAGTACTTC.

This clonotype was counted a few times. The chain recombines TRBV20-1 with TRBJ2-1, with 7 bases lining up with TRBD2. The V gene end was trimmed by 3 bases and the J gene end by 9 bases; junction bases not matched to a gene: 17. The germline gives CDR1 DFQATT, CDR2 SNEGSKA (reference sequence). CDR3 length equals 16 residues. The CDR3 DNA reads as TGCAGTGCTAGCCTCCCCGGGAGCGGGACTTTATTTGAGCAGTTCTTC. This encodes CSASLPGSGTLFEQFF.

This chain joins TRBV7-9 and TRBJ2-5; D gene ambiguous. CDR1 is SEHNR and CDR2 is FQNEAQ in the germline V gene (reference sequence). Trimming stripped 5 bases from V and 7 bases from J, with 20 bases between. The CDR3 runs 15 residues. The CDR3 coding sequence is TGTGCCAGCAGCGGCCGGCCTTCAAAGACTTGGACCCAGTACTTC. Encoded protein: CASSGRPSKTWTQYF.

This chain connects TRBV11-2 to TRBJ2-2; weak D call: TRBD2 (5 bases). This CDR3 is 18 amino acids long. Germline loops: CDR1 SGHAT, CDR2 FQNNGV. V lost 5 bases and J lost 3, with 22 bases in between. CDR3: CASSPRTWGLGDTGELFF. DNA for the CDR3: TGTGCCAGCAGCCCCCGGACGTGGGGTCTCGGGGACACCGGGGAGCTGTTTTTT. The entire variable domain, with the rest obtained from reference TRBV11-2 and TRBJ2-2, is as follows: EAGVAQSPRYKIIEKRQSVAFWCNPISGHATLYWYQQILGQGPKLLIQFQNNGVVDDSQLPKDRFSAERLKGVDSTLKIQPAKLEDSAVYLCASSPRTWGLGDTGELFFGEGSRLTVL.

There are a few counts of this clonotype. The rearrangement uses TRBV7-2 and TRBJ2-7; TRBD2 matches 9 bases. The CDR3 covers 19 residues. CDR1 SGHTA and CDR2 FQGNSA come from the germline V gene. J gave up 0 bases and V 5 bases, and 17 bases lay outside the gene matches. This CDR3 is CASSRTGASGIPASYEQYF. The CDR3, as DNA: TGTGCCAGCAGCCGGACCGGGGCTAGCGGGATCCCCGCCTCCTACGAGCAGTACTTC.

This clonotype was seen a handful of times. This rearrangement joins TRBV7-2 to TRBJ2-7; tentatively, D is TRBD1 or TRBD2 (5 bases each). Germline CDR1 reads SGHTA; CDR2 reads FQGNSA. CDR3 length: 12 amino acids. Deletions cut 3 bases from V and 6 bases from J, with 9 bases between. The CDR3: CASSFWGSEQYF. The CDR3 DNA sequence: TGTGCCAGCAGCTTTTGGGGGTCCGAGCAGTACTTC.

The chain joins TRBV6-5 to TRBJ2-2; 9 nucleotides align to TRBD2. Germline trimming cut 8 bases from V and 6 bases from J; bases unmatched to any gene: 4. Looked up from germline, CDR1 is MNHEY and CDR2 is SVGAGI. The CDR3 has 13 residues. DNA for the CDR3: TGTGCCAGCCAAGCGGGGGGCGCCGGGGAGCTGTTTTTT. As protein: CASQAGGAGELFF.

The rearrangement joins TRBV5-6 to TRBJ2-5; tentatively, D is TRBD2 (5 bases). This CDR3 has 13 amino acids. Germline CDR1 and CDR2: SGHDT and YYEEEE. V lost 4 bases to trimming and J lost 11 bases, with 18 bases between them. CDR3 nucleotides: TGTGCCAGCAGCATTAGGGCGGGTCCAGTGCAGTACTTC. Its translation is CASSIRAGPVQYF.

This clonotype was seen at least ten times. The CDR3 sequence: CASSYLETQYF. The CDR3 coding sequence is TGTGCCAGCAGTTACTTGGAGACCCAGTACTTC. The chain couples TRBV6-5 to TRBJ2-5; D is ambiguous. This CDR3 has 11 amino acids. Germline V lookup: CDR1 MNHEY, CDR2 SVGAGI. Trimming cost V 1 base and J 5 bases, with 2 bases left between them.

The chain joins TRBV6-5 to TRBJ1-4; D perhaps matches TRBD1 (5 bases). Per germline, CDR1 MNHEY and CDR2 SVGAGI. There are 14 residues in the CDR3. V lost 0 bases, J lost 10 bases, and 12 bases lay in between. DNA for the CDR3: TGTGCCAGCAGTTACTCACGGGGGGAAGGAAAACTGTTTTTT. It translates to CASSYSRGEGKLFF.

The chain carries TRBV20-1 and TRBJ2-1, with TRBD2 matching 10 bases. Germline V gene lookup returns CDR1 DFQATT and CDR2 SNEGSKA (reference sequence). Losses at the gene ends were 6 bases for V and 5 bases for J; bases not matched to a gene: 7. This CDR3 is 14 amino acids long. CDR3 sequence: CSALLAGDHNEQFF. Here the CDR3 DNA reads TGCAGTGCCCTCCTAGCGGGAGACCACAATGAGCAGTTCTTC.

The CDR3 region has the DNA TGTGCCAGCACAGGACGATTGAAAGGTGGCTACACCTTC. Translating it yields CASTGRLKGGYTF. The V call is TRBV28, the J call TRBJ1-2; unclear D gene. This CDR3 has 13 residues. V was pared by 7 bases and J by 7 bases, with 16 bases between. Germline V CDR1 and CDR2: MDHEN, SYDVKM.

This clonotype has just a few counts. The CDR3 DNA is TGTGCCAGCAGGGACCGTGGGGGGACTGAAGCTTTCTTT. Translating gives CASRDRGGTEAFF. The rearrangement uses TRBV3-1 and TRBJ1-1; weak D call: TRBD1 (5 bases). Trimming shortened V by 6 bases and J by 5 bases, and 13 bases separated the two germline ends. This CDR3 contains 13 residues. Germline-derived CDR1 and CDR2 are LGHDT and YNNKEL (reference sequence).

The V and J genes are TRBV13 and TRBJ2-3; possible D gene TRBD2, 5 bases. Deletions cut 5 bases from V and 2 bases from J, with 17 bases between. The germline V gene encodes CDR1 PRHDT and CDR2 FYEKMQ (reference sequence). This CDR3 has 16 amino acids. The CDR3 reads CASSPRGGPNTDTQYF. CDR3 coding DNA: TGTGCCAGCAGCCCAAGAGGCGGGCCCAACACAGATACGCAGTATTTT.

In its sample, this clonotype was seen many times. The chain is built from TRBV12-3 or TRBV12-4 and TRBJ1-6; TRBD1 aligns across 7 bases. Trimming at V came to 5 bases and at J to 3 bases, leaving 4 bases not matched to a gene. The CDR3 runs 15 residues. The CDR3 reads CASSGGQIYNSPLHF. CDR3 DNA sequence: TGTGCCAGCAGTGGGGGACAGATCTATAATTCACCCCTCCACTTT.

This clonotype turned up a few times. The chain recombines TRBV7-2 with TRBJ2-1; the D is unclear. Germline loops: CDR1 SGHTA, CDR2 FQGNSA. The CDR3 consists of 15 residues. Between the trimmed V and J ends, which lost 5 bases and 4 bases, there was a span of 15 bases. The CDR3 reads CASSPQPRPYNEQFF. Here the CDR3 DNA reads TGTGCCAGCAGCCCCCAACCCCGGCCTTACAATGAGCAGTTCTTC.

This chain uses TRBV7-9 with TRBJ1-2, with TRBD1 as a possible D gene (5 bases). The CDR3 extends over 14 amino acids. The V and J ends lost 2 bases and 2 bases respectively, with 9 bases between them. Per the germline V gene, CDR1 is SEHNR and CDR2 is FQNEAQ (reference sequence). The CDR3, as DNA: TGTGCCAGCAGCTTAAGTGGGACGAACTATGGCTACACCTTC. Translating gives CASSLSGTNYGYTF.

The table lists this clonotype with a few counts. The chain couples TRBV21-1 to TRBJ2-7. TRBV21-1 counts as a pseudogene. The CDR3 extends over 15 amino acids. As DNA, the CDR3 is TGTGCCAGCAGCAAACAACGACACAGAGCCTACGAGCAGTACTTC. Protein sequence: CASSKQRHRAYEQYF.

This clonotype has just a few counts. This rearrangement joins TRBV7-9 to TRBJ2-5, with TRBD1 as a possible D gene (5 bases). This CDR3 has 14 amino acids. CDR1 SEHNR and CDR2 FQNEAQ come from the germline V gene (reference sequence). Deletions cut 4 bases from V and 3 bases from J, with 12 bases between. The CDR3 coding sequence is TGTGCCAGCAGCTACTGGACAACGGAAGAGACCCAGTACTTC. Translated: CASSYWTTEETQYF. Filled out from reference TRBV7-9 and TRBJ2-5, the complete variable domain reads DTGVSQNPRHKITKRGQNVTFRCDPISEHNRLYWYRQTLGQGPEFLTYFQNEAQLEKSRLLSDRFSAERPKGSFSTLEIQRTEQGDSAMYLCASSYWTTEETQYFGPGTRLLVL.

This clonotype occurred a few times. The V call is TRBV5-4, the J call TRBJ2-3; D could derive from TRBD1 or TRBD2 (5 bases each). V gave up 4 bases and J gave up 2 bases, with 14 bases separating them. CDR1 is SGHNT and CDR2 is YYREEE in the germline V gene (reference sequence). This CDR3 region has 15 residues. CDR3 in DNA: TGTGCCAGCAGCAGCAAAGGGGACCACACAGATACGCAGTATTTT. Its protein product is CASSSKGDHTDTQYF.

CDR3: CASSITPGSRYEQYF. The CDR3 DNA follows: TGTGCCAGCAGCATAACCCCGGGTTCTCGCTACGAGCAGTACTTC. The chain combines TRBV7-2 with TRBJ2-4; D gene uncertain. Matching the DNA end better, TRBJ2-7 makes the J call doubtful. The CDR3 length is 15 residues. CDR1 and CDR2 (germline): SGHTA, FQGNSA.

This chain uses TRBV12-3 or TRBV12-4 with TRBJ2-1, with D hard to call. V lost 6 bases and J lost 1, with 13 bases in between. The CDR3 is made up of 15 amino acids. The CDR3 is CASRPGFSSYNEQFF. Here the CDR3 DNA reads TGTGCCAGCAGGCCCGGGTTCTCATCCTACAATGAGCAGTTCTTC.

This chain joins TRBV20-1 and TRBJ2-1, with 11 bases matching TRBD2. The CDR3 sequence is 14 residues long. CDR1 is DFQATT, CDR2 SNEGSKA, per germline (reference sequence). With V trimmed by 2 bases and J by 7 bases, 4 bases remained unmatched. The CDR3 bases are TGCAGTGCTAGACTAGCGGGAGGAACTAATGAGCAGTTCTTC. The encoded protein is CSARLAGGTNEQFF.

This chain's CDR3 is CSASKAGVNYNEQFF. The CDR3 nucleotides read TGCAGTGCTAGTAAAGCGGGGGTCAACTACAATGAGCAGTTCTTC. The chain couples TRBV20-1 to TRBJ2-1; 8 bases fit TRBD2. The CDR3 sequence is 15 residues long. J lost 3 bases, V lost 3 bases, and 7 bases had no gene match. Germline CDR1 reads DFQATT; CDR2 reads SNEGSKA (reference sequence).

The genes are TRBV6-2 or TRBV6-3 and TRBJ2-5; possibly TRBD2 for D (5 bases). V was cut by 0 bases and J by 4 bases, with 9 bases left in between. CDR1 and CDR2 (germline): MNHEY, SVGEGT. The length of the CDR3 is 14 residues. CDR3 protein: CASSYSGGGETQYF. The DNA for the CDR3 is TGTGCCAGCAGTTACTCAGGCGGAGGAGAGACCCAGTACTTC.

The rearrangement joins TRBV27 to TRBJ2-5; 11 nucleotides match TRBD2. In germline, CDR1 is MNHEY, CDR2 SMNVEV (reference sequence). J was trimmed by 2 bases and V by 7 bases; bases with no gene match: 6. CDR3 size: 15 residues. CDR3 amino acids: CASNLSGRGQETQYF. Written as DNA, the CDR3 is TGTGCCAGCAATCTTAGCGGGAGGGGTCAAGAGACCCAGTACTTC.

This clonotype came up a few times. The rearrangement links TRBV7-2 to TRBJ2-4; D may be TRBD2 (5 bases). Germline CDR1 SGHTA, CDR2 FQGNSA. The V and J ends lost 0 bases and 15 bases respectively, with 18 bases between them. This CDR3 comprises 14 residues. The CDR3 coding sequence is TGTGCCAGCAGCTTAGCGTCGGCGGCGGAGGAGCGGTACTTC. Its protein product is CASSLASAAEERYF.

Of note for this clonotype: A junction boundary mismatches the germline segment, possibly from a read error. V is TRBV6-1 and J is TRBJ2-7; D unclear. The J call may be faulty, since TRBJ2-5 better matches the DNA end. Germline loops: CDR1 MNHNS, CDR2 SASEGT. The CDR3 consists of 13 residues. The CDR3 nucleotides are TGTACCAGCAGGCCCACCGGCCCCGCGACCCAGTACTTC. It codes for CTSRPTGPATQYF.